The following is a TCR beta chain sequence with its context. Its specificity is not known. The CDR3 is 15 amino acids. Germline loops: CDR1 MRHNA, CDR2 SNTAGT. Trimming left V 8 bases short and J 0 bases short, with 16 bases between. This entry comes from a study of Graves' ophthalmopathy and Graves' hyperthyroidism. Study as a whole: Prior to any treatment, peripheral blood was collected at the time of initial diagnosis.

The hyperthyroidism patients, aged 18 to 65, had been newly diagnosed, with under 2 months' duration. The authors used Ficoll-Paque density gradient centrifugation to separate PBMCs. The input was 8.5 to 10 ml of fresh peripheral blood. Scientists amplified the TCR beta CDR3 regions from RNA transcripts. The authors performed first-round RT-PCR with HTBI primers and then a second-round multiplex PCR. From the multiplex PCR reads, TCRdb called clonotypes with MiXCR, one entry per CDR3 protein. The sample carries about 390,000 distinct CDR3 sequences, 15% to 19% recorded once. Study conclusions and caveats: Sensitivity of approximately 88% and specificity of approximately 81% were achieved when a 13-signature model separated ophthalmopathy from stable hyperthyroidism.

This sequence was found in a woman in her late teens or twenties with stable Graves' hyperthyroidism. Sequencing was carried out using peripheral blood. The chain joins TRBV6-4 to TRBJ1-1, with D possibly being TRBD1 (5 bases). CDR3 region: CASAWNRRLNTEAFF. The CDR3 region has the DNA TGTGCCAGCGCCTGGAACAGGAGATTGAACACTGAAGCTTTCTTT.